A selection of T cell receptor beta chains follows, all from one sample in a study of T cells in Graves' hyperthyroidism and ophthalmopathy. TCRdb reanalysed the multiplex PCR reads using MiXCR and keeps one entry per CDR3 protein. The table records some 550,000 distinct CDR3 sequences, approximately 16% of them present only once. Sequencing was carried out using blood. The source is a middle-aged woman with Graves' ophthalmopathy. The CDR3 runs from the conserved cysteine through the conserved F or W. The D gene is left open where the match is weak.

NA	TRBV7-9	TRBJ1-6	CASSLAGRTNSPLHF
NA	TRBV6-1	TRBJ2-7	CASSASENEQYF
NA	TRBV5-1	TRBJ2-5	CASSSDAGLETQYF
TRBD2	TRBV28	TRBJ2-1	CASSLMGEGGNEQFF
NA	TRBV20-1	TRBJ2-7	CSARTRTYEQYF
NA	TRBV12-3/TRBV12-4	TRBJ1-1	CASTFGGLNTGAFF
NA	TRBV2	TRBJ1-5	CASSAGSSNQPQHF
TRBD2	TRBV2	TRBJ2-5	CASSEPGLAGRGETQYF
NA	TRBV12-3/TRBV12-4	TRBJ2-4	CASSPSYLLAKNIQYF
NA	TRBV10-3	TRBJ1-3	CAISPLSGNTIYF
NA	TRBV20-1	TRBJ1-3	CSARALNSGNTIYF
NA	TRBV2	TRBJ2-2	CASRVGPDTGELFF
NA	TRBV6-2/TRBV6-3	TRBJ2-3	CARSYGANTDTQYF
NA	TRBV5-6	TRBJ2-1	CASSLWPSSYNEQFF
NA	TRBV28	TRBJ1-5	CASSPRQANQPQHF
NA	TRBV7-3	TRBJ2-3	CASSSMDGKADTQYF
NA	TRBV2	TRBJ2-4	CASSGEGSKNIQYF
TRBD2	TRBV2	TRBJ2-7	CASSVAGGSYEQYF
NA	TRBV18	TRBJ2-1	CASSPRDVGNEQFF
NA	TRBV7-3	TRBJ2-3	CASSLSISSTDTQYF